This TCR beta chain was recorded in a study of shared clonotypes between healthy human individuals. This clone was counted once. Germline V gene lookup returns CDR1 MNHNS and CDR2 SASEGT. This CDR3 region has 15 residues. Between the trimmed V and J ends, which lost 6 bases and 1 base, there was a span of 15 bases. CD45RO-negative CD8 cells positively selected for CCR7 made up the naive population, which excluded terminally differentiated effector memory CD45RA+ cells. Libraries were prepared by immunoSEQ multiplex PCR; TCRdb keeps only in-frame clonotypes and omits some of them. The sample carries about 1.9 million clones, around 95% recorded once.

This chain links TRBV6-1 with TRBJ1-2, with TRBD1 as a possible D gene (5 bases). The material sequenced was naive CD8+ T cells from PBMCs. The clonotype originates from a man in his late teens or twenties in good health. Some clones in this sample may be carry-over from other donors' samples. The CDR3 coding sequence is TGTGCCAGCAGGGAATGGCAGGGAGGTAACTATGGCTACACCTTC. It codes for CASREWQGGNYGYTF.